The clone carrying this T cell receptor (beta chain) was observed a few times. Antigen: not known. Donors ranged from about 6 to 95 years old and were healthy Caucasians in Russia. No fewer than 6 million PBMCs went into each sample. This sample was taken from a study of blood T cells in healthy people across ages. Findings of the study overall: Among T cells, TCR beta diversity per million cells dropped roughly linearly as age rose.

Using a J-beta primer mix together with a sample-barcoded 5' primer, a second PCR was run for roughly 6 to 11 cycles. Template switching added a 12-random-nucleotide identifier to every cDNA molecule. Via MiXCR, TCRdb re-called the 5' RACE reads, giving one row per CDR3 protein. Seen here are 780,000 or so distinct CDR3 sequences, about 61% observed once, and the top ten hold about 26%. V dropped 4 bases and J dropped 4; count of bases not matched to a gene: 10. The CDR3 extends over 16 amino acids. Germline V gene lookup returns CDR1 LGHDT and CDR2 YNNKEL (reference sequence). The rearrangement uses TRBV3-1 and TRBJ2-4; TRBD1 matches 7 bases. The clonotype comes from a man aged 35 to 55 in good health. The sequenced sample was blood. CDR3 DNA sequence: TGTGCCAGCAGCCGAAGACAGGGTCCCCCGAAAAACATTCAGTACTTC. Protein sequence: CASSRRQGPPKNIQYF.